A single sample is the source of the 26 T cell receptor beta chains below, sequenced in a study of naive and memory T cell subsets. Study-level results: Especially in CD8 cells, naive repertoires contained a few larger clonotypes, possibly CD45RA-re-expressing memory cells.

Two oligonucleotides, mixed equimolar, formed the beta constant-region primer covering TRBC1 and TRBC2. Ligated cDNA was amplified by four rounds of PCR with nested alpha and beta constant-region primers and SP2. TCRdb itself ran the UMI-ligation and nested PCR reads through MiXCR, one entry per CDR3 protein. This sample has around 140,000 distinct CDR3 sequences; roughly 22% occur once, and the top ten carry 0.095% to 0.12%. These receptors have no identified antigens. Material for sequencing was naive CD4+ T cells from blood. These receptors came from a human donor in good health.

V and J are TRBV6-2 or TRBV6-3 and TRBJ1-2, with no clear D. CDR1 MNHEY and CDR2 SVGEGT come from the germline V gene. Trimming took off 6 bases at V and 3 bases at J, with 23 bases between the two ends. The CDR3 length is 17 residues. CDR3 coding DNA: TGTGCCAGCAGGCCGGAAGACCACATCTCTGTTTACTATGGCTACACCTTC. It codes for CASRPEDHISVYYGYTF.

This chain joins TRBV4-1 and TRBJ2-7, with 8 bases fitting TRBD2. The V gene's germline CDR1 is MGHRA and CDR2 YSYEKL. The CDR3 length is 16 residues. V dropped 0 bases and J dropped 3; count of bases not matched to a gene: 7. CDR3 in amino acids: CASSQDTSGSIYEQYF. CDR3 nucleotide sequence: TGCGCCAGCAGCCAAGATACCAGCGGGAGTATCTACGAGCAGTACTTC.

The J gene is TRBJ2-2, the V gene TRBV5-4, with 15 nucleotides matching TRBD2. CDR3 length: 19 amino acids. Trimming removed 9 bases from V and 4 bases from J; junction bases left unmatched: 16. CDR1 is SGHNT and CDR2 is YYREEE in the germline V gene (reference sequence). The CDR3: CATAPPGLAGGGGTGELFF. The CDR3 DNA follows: TGTGCCACCGCCCCACCGGGACTAGCGGGAGGAGGCGGCACCGGGGAGCTGTTTTTT.

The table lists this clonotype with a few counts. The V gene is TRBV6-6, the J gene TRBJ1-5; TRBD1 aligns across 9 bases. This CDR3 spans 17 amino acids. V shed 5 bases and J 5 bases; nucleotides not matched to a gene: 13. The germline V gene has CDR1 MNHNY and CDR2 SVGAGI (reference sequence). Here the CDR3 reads CASSDPFDRGNDQPQHF. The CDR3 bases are TGTGCCAGCAGTGACCCGTTTGACAGGGGGAACGATCAGCCCCAGCATTTT.

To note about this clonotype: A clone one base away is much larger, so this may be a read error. The CDR3 loop is CSASRGRDNYGYTF. The CDR3 DNA reads as TGCAGTGCTAGCCGAGGCAGGGACAACTATGGCTACACCTTC. The rearrangement uses TRBV20-1 and TRBJ1-2, with D possibly TRBD1 on 5 matching bases. Trimming removed 3 bases at V and 2 bases at J, with 13 bases between. Germline loops: CDR1 DFQATT, CDR2 SNEGSKA (reference sequence). This CDR3 region has 14 residues.

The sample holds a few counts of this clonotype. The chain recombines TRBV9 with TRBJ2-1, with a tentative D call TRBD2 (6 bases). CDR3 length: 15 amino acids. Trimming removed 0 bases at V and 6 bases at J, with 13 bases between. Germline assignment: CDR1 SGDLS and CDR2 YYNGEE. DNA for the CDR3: TGTGCCAGCAGCGTAGAGGAGGGATGGGCCAATGAGCAGTTCTTC. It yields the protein CASSVEEGWANEQFF.

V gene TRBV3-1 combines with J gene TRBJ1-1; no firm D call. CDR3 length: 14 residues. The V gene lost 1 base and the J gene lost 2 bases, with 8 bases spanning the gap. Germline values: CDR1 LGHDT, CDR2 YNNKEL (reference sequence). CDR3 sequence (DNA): TGTGCCAGCAGCCAAGCAGGCTACAACACTGAAGCTTTCTTT. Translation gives CASSQAGYNTEAFF.

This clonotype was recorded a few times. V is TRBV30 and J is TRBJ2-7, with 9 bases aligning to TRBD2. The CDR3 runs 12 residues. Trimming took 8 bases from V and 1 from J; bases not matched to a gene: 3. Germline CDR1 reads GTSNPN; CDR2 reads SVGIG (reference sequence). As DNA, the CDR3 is TGTGCCCTACTAGCGGGTTCCTACGAGCAGTACTTC. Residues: CALLAGSYEQYF.

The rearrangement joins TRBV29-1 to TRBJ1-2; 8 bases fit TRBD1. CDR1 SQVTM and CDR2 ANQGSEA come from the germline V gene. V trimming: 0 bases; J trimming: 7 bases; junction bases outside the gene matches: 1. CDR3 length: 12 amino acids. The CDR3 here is CSVEDQGAGYTF. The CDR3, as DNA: TGCAGCGTTGAAGATCAGGGGGCTGGCTACACCTTC.

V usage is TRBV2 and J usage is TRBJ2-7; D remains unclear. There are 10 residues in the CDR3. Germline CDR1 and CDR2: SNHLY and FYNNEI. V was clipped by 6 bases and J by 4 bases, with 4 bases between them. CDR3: CASSRYEQYF. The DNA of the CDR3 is TGTGCCAGCAGCCGTTACGAGCAGTACTTC.

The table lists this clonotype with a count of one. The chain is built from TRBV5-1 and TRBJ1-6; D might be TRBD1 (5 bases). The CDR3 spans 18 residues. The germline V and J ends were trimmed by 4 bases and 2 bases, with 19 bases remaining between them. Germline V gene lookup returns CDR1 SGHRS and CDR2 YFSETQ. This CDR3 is CASSRLGGTDPYNSPLHF. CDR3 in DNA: TGCGCCAGCAGCCGATTAGGCGGGACGGACCCCTATAATTCACCCCTCCACTTT.

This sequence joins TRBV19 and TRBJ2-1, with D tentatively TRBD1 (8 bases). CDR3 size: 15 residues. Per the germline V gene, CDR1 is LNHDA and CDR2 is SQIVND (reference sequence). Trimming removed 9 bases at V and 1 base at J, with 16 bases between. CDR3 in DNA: TGTGCCAGCGACAAACAGGGGGGGTCCTACAATGAGCAGTTCTTC. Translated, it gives CASDKQGGSYNEQFF.

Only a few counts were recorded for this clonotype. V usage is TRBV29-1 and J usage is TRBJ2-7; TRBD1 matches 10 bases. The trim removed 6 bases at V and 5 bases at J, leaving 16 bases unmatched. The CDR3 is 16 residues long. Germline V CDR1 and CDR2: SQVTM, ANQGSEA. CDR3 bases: TGCAGCGTAACCCGGGACAGGGGCCGACGTGTCCACGAGCAGTACTTC. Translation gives CSVTRDRGRRVHEQYF.

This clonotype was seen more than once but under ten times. This CDR3 reads CASSWEALGYGYTF. CDR3 in DNA: TGTGCCAGCAGTTGGGAAGCCCTGGGGTATGGCTACACCTTC. The V call is TRBV28, the J call TRBJ1-2; D remains unclear. V dropped 4 bases and J dropped 5 bases, with 14 bases sitting between them. Germline V gene data show CDR1 as MDHEN and CDR2 as SYDVKM. This CDR3 spans 14 amino acids.

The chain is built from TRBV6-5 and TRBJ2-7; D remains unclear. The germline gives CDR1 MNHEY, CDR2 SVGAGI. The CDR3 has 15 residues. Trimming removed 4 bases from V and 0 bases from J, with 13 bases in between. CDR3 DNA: TGTGCCAGCAGTTCCCCTAGAGCGAGCTCCTACGAGCAGTACTTC. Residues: CASSSPRASSYEQYF.

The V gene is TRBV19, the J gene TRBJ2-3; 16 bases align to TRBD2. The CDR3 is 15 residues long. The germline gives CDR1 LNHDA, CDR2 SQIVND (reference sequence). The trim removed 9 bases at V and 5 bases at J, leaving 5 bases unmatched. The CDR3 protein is CASGTSGRALDTQYF. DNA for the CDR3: TGTGCCAGCGGGACTAGCGGGAGGGCCCTAGATACGCAGTATTTT.

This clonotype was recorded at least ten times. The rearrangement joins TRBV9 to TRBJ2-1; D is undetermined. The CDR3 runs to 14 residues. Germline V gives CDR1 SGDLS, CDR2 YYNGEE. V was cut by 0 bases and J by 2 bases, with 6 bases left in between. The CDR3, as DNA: TGTGCCAGCAGCGTAGGCGGAACCTACAATGAGCAGTTCTTC. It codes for CASSVGGTYNEQFF.

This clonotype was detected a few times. The CDR3 DNA sequence: TGCGCCAGCAGACGTGGGACATTTGAGTACGAGCAGTACTTC. Protein: CASRRGTFEYEQYF. The J gene is TRBJ2-7, the V gene TRBV4-1; weak D call: TRBD1 (6 bases). V lost 6 bases, J lost 4 bases, and 16 bases lay in between. Germline CDR1 reads MGHRA; CDR2 reads YSYEKL. The CDR3 consists of 14 residues.

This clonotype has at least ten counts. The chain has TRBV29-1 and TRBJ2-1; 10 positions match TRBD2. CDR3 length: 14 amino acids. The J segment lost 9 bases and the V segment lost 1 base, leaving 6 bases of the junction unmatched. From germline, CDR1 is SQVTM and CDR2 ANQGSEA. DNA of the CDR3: TGCAGCGTTGAAGGTCTAGCGGGAGTAGGTGAGCAGTTCTTC. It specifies CSVEGLAGVGEQFF.

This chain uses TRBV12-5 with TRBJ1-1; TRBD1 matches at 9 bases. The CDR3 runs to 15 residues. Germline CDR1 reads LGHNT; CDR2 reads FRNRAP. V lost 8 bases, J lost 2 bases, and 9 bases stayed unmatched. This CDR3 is CASTPMDRGNTEAFF. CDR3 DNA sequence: TGTGCTAGTACCCCAATGGACAGGGGAAACACTGAAGCTTTCTTT.

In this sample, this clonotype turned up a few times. CDR3 sequence (DNA): TGTGCCAGCAGCCTTCGCGGGACTCCCCCCGCAGATACGCAGTATTTT. Amino acids: CASSLRGTPPADTQYF. The chain joins TRBV7-2 to TRBJ2-3; perhaps TRBD2 as D (6 bases). The V gene's germline CDR1 is SGHTA and CDR2 FQGNSA. V was cut by 5 bases and J by 4 bases, with 19 bases left in between. CDR3 length: 16 residues.

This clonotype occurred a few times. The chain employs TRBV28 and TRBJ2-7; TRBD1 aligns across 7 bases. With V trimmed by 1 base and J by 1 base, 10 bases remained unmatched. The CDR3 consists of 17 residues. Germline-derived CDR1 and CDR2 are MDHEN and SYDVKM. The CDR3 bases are TGTGCCAGCAGTTTATTAGGAACAAGGGACAGTTCCTACGAGCAGTACTTC. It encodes CASSLLGTRDSSYEQYF.

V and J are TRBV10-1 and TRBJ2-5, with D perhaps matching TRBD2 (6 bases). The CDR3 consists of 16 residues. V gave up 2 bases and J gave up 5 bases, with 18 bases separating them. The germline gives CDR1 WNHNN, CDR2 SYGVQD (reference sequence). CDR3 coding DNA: TGCGCCAGCAGTGAGAGCGGGCACCTAGTCCGGGAGACCCAGTACTTC. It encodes CASSESGHLVRETQYF.

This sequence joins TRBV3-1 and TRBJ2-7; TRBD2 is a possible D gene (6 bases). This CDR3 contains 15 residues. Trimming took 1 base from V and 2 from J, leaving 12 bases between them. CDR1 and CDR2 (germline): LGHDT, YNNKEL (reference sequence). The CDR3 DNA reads TGTGCCAGCAGCCAAGCTGGGGGGAGAGCCTACGAGCAGTACTTC. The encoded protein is CASSQAGGRAYEQYF.

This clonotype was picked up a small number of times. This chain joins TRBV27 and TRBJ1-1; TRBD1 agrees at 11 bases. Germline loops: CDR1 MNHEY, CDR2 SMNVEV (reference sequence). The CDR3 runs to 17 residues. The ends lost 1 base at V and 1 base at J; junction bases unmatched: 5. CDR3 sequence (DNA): TGTGCCAGCAGTTTATGGGGACAGGGGGTGGAGAACACTGAAGCTTTCTTT. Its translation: CASSLWGQGVENTEAFF.

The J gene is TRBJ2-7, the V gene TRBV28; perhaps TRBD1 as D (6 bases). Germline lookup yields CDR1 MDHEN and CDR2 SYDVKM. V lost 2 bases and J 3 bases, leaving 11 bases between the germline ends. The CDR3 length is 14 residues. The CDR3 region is CASSLPGQSYEQYF. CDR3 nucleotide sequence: TGTGCCAGCAGTTTACCCGGACAGAGCTACGAGCAGTACTTC.